The sample holds many counts of the clone carrying this TCR beta chain. The CDR3 extends over 15 amino acids. Germline V gives CDR1 LGHDT, CDR2 YNNKEL (reference sequence). The V gene lost 0 bases and the J gene lost 2 bases, with 10 bases spanning the gap. The data were taken from a study of early T cells in non-severe SARS-CoV-2 infection. TCRdb fed the 5' RACE reads into MiXCR, producing one record per CDR3 protein. Found here are approximately 40,000 distinct CDR3 sequences, over 8.5% of them singletons; the top ten hold 12%. This chain connects TRBV3-1 to TRBJ2-5, with D perhaps matching TRBD2 (5 bases). The sequencing sample was made of whole blood. The sequence was obtained from an adult who was a healthcare worker with PCR-confirmed SARS-CoV-2 infection or an uninfected control (not recorded which). The CDR3 is CASSQDGLSQETQYF. The CDR3 coding sequence is TGTGCCAGCAGCCAAGATGGACTGTCTCAAGAGACCCAGTACTTC.